This T cell receptor (beta chain) was found in a study of CD8+ T cells in alopecia areata. General observations from the study: Higher clonality was seen in lesional scalp than in normal scalp, especially in alopecia totalis/universalis. Many expanded lesional clones remained in scalp and blood on tofacitinib. Only a single nonresponder existed, so baseline CD8+ expansion links stay unclear.

This clone was counted a few times. Its antigen is unidentified. Germline V gene lookup returns CDR1 SGHRS and CDR2 YFSETQ. V lost 4 bases and J 3 bases, leaving 15 bases between the germline ends. The CDR3 totals 15 residues. Regarding treatment: oral pan-JAK inhibitor, 5-10 mg twice daily. Extracted RNA was reverse transcribed into cDNA, the sequencing template. Here immunoSEQ multiplex PCR was the method, and the copy in TCRdb shows in-frame clones only, minus some. Among around 100,000 clones listed, 55% to 60% were seen once. This chain joins TRBV5-1 and TRBJ2-3; a weak D match, TRBD2 (5 bases). The source is a human donor with alopecia areata. The source was CD4+ T cells sorted from blood, collected at week 24, from a patient treated with tofacitinib. The CDR3 here is CASSPGVAVTDTQYF. DNA of the CDR3: TGCGCCAGCAGCCCCGGGGTGGCGGTTACAGATACGCAGTATTTT. Full variable domain (outside the CDR3, taken from reference TRBV5-1 and TRBJ2-3): KAGVTQTPRYLIKTRGQQVTLSCSPISGHRSVSWYQQTPGQGLQFLFEYFSETQRNKGNFPGRFSGRQFSNSRSEMNVSTLELGDSALYLCASSPGVAVTDTQYFGPGTRLTVL.